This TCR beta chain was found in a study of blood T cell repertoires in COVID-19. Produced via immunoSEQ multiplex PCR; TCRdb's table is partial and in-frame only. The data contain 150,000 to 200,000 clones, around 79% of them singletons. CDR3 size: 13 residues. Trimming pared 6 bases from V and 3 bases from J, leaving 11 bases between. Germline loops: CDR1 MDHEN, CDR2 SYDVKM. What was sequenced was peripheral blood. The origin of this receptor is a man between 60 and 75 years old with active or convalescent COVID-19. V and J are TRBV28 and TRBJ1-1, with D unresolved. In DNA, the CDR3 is TGTGCCAGCAGCTGGAGGGTCGACACTGAAGCTTTCTTT. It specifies CASSWRVDTEAFF.